This TCR beta chain derives from a study of human T cells and chemical hapten exposure. Study-level information: Throughout a study of approximately 25 weeks, patients underwent weekly scalp administration of diphenylcyclopropenone doses. Slight volume differences across pooled libraries mainly accounted for varying per-sample TCR yields.

The library tagged each cDNA molecule with unique molecular identifiers. In the authors' workflow: Between roughly 20,000 and 690,600 TCRs appeared in each sample, and the median stood at about 100,000. TCRdb processed the RACE reads anew with MiXCR; each CDR3 protein has one entry. TCRdb, not the original authors, processed these V and J calls. This sample has a few hundred thousand distinct CDR3 sequences, with about 6.9% found just once. This clonotype occurred many times. V was clipped by 5 bases and J by 8 bases; unmatched bases: 11. There are 14 residues in the CDR3. Time point indicated: patch test 2, 6 weeks after DPC sensitization. Treatment here: therapeutic diphenylcyclopropenone sensitization with weekly scalp DPC.

The specimen was whole blood, collected in connection with sensitization to the hapten diphenylcyclopropenone (DPC). This clonotype originated in a young woman with alopecia areata. Some clones in this sample may be carry-over from other donors' samples. V and J are TRBV12-3 or TRBV12-4 and TRBJ1-2; 7 bases line up with TRBD1. As DNA, the CDR3 is TGTGCCAGCAGTCCCGCCACAGGGGTTAGAGGCTACACCTTC. As protein: CASSPATGVRGYTF.